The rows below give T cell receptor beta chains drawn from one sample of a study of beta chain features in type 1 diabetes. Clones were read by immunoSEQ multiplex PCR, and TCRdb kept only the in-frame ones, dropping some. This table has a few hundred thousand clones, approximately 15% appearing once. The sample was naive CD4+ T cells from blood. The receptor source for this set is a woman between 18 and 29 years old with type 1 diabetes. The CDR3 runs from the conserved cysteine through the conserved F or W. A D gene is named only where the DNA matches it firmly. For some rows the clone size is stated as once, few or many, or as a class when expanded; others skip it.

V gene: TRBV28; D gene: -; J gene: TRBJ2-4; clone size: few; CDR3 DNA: TGTGCCAGCAGTTTAGGAGGGATAGACATTCAGTACTTC; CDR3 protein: CASSLGGIDIQYF
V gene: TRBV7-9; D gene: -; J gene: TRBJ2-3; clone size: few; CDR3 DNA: TGTGCCAGCAGCTTGCCATGGGGGCAAAAAGATACGCAGTATTTT; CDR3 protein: CASSLPWGQKDTQYF
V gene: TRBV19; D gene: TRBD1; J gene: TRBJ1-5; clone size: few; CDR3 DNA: TGTGCCAGCGGACAGGGAGGTGGCAATCAGCCCCAGCATTTT; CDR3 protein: CASGQGGGNQPQHF
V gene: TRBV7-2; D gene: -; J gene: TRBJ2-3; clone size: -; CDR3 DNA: TGTGCCAGCAGCCCGGCGGGCGATACGCAGTATTTT; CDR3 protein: CASSPAGDTQYF
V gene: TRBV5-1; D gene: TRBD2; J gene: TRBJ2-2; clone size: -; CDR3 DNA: TGCGCCAGCAGCTTGATACCGGGACTAGCGGAGACCGGGGAGCTGTTTTTT; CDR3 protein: CASSLIPGLAETGELFF
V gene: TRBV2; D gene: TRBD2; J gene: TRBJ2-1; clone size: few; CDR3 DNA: TGTGCCAGCAATTTACTAGCGGCGCGCGATGAGCAGTTCTTC; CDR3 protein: CASNLLAARDEQFF
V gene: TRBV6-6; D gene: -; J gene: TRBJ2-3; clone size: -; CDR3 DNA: TGTGCCACCCTCACGGGGCAGGGGACAGATACGCAGTATTTT; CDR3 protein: CATLTGQGTDTQYF
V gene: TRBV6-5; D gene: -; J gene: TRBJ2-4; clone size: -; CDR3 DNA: TGTGCCAGCAGGCGACAGGTTGGAAACATTCAGTACTTC; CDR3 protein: CASRRQVGNIQYF
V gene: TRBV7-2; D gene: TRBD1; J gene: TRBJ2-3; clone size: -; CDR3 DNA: TGTGCCAGCAGCCCAGACAGGGTCCGGGAAGATACGCAGTATTTT; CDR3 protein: CASSPDRVREDTQYF
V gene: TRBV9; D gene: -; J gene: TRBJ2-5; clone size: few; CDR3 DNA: TGTGCCAGCAGCGTAGTTGGAGGGAGGGAGACCCAGTACTTC; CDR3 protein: CASSVVGGRETQYF
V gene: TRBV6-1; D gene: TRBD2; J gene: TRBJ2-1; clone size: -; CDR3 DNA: TGTGCCAGCAGGACTAGCGGGAAACTCAATGAGCAGTTCTTC; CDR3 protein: CASRTSGKLNEQFF
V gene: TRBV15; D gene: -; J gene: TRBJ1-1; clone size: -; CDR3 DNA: TGTGCCACCAGCAGAGATGCCCAGAAAGCTTTCTTT; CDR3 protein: CATSRDAQKAFF
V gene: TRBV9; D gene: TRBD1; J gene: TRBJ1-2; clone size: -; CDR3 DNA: TGTGCCAGCAGCGGCCCAGGGGGAGTGGGATATGGCTACACCTTC; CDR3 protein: CASSGPGGVGYGYTF
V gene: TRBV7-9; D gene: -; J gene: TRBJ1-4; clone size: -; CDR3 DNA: TGTGCCAGCAGCTTGCCAGAGGCGGGGGAAAAACTGTTTTTT; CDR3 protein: CASSLPEAGEKLFF
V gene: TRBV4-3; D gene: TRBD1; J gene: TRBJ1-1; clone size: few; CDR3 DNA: TGCGCCAGCAGCCAAGATCTAAGGACAGGAGACTACCTAAACACTGAAGCTTTCTTT; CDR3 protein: CASSQDLRTGDYLNTEAFF
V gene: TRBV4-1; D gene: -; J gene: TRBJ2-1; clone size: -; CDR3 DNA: TGCGCCAGCAGCCAAGACGTCGGACAGAATGAGCAGTTCTTC; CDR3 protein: CASSQDVGQNEQFF
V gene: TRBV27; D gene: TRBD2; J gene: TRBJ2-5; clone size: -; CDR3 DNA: TGTGCCAGCAGTACGGGACTAGCGGGAGGGAGGGAGACCCAGTACTTC; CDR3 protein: CASSTGLAGGRETQYF
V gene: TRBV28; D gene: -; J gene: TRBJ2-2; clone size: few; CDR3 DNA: TGTGCCAGCAGTTTTGTTAGGAGGAGCACCGGGGAGCTGTTTTTT; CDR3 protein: CASSFVRRSTGELFF
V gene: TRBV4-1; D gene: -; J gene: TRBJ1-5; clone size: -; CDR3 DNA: TGCGCCAGCAGCCAAGGCCAACGGGGCAATCAGCCCCAGCATTTT; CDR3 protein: CASSQGQRGNQPQHF
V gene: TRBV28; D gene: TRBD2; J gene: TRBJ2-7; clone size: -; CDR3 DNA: TGTGCCAGCAGTTCGGGACTACGCCGGGTTGCCTACGAGCAGTACTTC; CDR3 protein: CASSSGLRRVAYEQYF
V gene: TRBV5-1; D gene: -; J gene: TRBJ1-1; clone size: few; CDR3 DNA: TGCGCCAGCAGCCAAAACACTGAAGCTTTCTTT; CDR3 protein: CASSQNTEAFF
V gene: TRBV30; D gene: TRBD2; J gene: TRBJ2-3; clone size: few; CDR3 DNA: TGTGCCTGGAGTGTGAGCGGGAGTAGTGCAGATACGCAGTATTTT; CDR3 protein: CAWSVSGSSADTQYF
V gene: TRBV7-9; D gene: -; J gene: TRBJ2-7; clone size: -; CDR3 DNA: TGTGCCAGCAGCCCCTTCTACGAGCAGTACTTC; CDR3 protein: CASSPFYEQYF
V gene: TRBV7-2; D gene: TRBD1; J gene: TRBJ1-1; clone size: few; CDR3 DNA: TGTGCCAGCATTCGGGGACAGATGAACACTGAAGCTTTCTTT; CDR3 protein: CASIRGQMNTEAFF
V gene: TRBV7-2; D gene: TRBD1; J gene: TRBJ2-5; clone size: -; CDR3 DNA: TGTGCCGGGGGGACAGGGGGCGCGAGAGAGACCCAGTACTTC; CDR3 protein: CAGGTGGARETQYF
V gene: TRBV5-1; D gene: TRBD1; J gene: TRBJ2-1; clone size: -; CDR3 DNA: TGCGCCAGCAGCTTGGCCCGGGACAGGGGGCTCGATGAGCAGTTCTTC; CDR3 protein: CASSLARDRGLDEQFF
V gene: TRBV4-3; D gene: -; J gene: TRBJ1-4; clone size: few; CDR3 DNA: TGCGCCAGCAGCCAAGGGTCGGGACACGTTGCAACTAATGAAAAACTGTTTTTT; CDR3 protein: CASSQGSGHVATNEKLFF
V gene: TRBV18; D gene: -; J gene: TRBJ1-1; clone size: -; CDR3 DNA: TGTGCCAGCTCCGGAGGGGAGAACACTGAAGCTTTCTTT; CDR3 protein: CASSGGENTEAFF
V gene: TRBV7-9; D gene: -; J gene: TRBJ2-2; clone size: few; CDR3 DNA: TGTGCCAGCAGCAAGACAGAAACCGGGGAGCTGTTTTTT; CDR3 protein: CASSKTETGELFF
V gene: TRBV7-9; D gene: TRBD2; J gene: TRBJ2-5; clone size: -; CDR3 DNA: TGTGCCAGCAGCTTAGGCAGTAGCGGGGTGCAAGAGACCCAGTACTTC; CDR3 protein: CASSLGSSGVQETQYF
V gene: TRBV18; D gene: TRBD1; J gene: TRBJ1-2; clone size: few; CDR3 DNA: TGTGCCAGCTCACCGGGACAGGCAGGATGGGGCTACACCTTC; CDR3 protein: CASSPGQAGWGYTF
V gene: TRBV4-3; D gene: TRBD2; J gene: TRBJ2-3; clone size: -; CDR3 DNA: TGCGCCAGCAGCCAATACCGGACTAGCGGCACAGATACGCAGTATTTT; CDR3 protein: CASSQYRTSGTDTQYF
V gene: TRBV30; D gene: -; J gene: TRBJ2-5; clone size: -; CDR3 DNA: TGTGCCTGGAGTGCTAGGGGTTTCCAGTACTTC; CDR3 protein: CAWSARGFQYF
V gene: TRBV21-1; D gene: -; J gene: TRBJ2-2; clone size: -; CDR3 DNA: TGTGCCAGCAGCTGTTACCCTCAGGACACCGGGGAGCTGTTTTTT; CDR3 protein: CASSCYPQDTGELFF
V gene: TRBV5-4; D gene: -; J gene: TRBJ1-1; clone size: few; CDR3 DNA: TGTGCCAGCAGCCCAGGGTACCCGAACACTGAAGCTTTCTTT; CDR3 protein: CASSPGYPNTEAFF
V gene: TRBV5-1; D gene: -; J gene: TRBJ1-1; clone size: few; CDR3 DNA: TGCGCCAGCAGCATACAGGAGAACACTGAAGCTTTCTTT; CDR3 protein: CASSIQENTEAFF
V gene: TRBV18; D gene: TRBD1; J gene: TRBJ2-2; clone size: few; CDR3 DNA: TGTGCCAGCTCTTCCGGACAGGGCGACAACACCGGGGAGCTGTTTTTT; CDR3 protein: CASSSGQGDNTGELFF
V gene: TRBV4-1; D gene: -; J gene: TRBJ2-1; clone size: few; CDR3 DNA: TGCGCCAGCAGCCCCAAGCCCAAGAGCTCCTACAATGAGCAGTTCTTC; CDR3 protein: CASSPKPKSSYNEQFF
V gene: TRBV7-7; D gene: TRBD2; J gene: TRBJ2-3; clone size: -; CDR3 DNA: TGTGCCAGCAGCTCCGGACTAGTTCGGGCAGATACGCAGTATTTT; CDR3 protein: CASSSGLVRADTQYF
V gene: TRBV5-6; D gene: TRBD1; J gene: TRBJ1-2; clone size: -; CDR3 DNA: TGTGCCAGCAGCTCCACCGGGACAGGGGGCGGCTACACCTTC; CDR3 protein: CASSSTGTGGGYTF
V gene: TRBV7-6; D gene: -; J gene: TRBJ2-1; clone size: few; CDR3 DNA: TGTGCCAGCAGCTTTATGCTTGGCGGCTCCTACAATGAGCAGTTCTTC; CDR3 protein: CASSFMLGGSYNEQFF
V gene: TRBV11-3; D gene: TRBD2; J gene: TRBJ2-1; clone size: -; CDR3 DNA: TGTGCCAGCAGCTTAGCGGGTAGCGGGAGGTTCTCCTACAATGAGCAGTTCTTC; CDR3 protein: CASSLAGSGRFSYNEQFF
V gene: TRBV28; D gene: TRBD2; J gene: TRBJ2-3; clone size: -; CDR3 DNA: TGTGCCAGCGGTTCGGGAGGGCGCACAGATACGCAGTATTTT; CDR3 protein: CASGSGGRTDTQYF